The 30 T cell receptor beta chains below come from one sample, sequenced in a study of blood T cell repertoires in COVID-19. Sequencing was performed with immunoSEQ multiplex PCR; in TCRdb, only in-frame clones are kept and a portion is missing. The sample lists 200,000 to 250,000 clones; under 85% were seen once. The specimen sequenced was peripheral blood. The receptor source for this set is a young man who had recovered from COVID-19.

The J gene is TRBJ2-1, the V gene TRBV6-5, with D uncertain. Trimming left V 5 bases short and J 9 bases short, with 20 bases between. Per germline, CDR1 MNHEY and CDR2 SVGAGI. The CDR3 length is 15 residues. CDR3 amino acids: CASSLQSPRSSEQFF. The CDR3 bases are TGTGCCAGCAGTCTCCAGAGCCCCCGTTCTAGTGAGCAGTTCTTC.

This chain links TRBV18 with TRBJ1-1; D gene uncertain. The germline V gene encodes CDR1 KGHSH and CDR2 LQKENI. The CDR3 contains 16 residues. Trimming took 6 bases from V and 3 from J, leaving 20 bases between them. For the CDR3, the DNA is TGTGCCAGCTCCCTCACAACGGGGTCCATGGACACTGAAGCTTTCTTT. Its protein is CASSLTTGSMDTEAFF.

This clone was found a few times. The V gene is TRBV28, the J gene TRBJ1-4, with 8 positions matching TRBD1. V dropped 6 bases and J dropped 8; count of bases not matched to a gene: 8. CDR1 is MDHEN, CDR2 SYDVKM, per germline. The length of the CDR3 is 14 residues. In DNA, the CDR3 is TGTGCCAGCAGGCCCGGGGGACAGGAAGAAAAACTGTTTTTT. This gives the protein CASRPGGQEEKLFF.

V usage is TRBV24-1 and J usage is TRBJ2-1; TRBD2 agrees at 13 bases. CDR3 length equals 16 residues. Trimming took 3 bases from V and 5 from J; bases not matched to a gene: 3. Germline V gene sequence: CDR1 KGHDR, CDR2 SFDVKD. Here the CDR3 reads CATSDEGTSGDNEQFF. CDR3 DNA: TGTGCCACCAGTGATGAGGGGACTAGCGGGGACAATGAGCAGTTCTTC.

J is TRBJ2-3 and V is TRBV2; the D is unclear. Germline values: CDR1 SNHLY, CDR2 FYNNEI. V was trimmed by 10 bases and J by 0 bases, leaving 14 bases between them. The CDR3 loop spans 14 amino acids. The CDR3 spells CATKTRPSTDTQYF. CDR3 nucleotide sequence: TGTGCCACCAAGACTCGGCCTAGCACAGATACGCAGTATTTT.

The chain uses TRBV14 and TRBJ2-2; 7 bases are shared with TRBD1. J gave up 6 bases and V 2 bases, and 0 bases lay outside the gene matches. The germline CDR1 and CDR2 sequences are SGHDN and FVKESK. The CDR3 totals 13 residues. CDR3 loop: CASSQQGAGELFF. CDR3 DNA: TGTGCCAGCAGCCAACAGGGGGCCGGGGAGCTGTTTTTT.

Only one count was recorded for this clone. DNA for the CDR3: TGTGCCAGTAGTACACAGGGTTCTAATAATTCACCCCTCCACTTT. Protein sequence: CASSTQGSNNSPLHF. The rearrangement joins TRBV19 to TRBJ1-6; possible D gene TRBD1, 6 bases. The V end was cut by 4 bases, the J end by 5 bases, with 12 bases between. The length of the CDR3 is 15 residues. Germline CDR1 and CDR2: LNHDA and SQIVND (reference sequence).

The chain is built from TRBV6-5 and TRBJ2-1, with 8 bases fitting TRBD1. The V gene end was trimmed by 5 bases and the J gene end by 2 bases; junction bases not matched to a gene: 2. The CDR3 spans 14 residues. From germline, CDR1 is MNHEY and CDR2 SVGAGI. CDR3 in DNA: TGTGCCAGCAGTCCGGGACAGGCCTACAATGAGCAGTTCTTC. It is translated as CASSPGQAYNEQFF.

The V call is TRBV27, the J call TRBJ2-1, with 7 positions matching TRBD1. CDR3 length: 15 amino acids. The germline V gene encodes CDR1 MNHEY and CDR2 SMNVEV (reference sequence). Trimming took 7 bases from V and 8 from J; bases not matched to a gene: 14. The CDR3 region has the DNA TGTGCCAGCAACACAAGGACAGGAAAGGGGGATGAGCAGTTCTTC. Its translation is CASNTRTGKGDEQFF.

This clone was seen just once. This chain uses TRBV2 with TRBJ1-5, with 7 bases aligning to TRBD1. This CDR3 contains 15 residues. CDR1 is SNHLY, CDR2 FYNNEI, per germline. Germline trimming cut 6 bases from V and 2 bases from J; bases unmatched to any gene: 7. CDR3 amino acids: CASRDTGERNQPQHF. The CDR3 nucleotides are TGTGCCAGCAGAGATACAGGGGAACGCAATCAGCCCCAGCATTTT.

The chain couples TRBV29-1 to TRBJ1-2; D perhaps matches TRBD1 (5 bases). V gave up 6 bases and J gave up 4 bases, with 18 bases separating them. Germline V gene data show CDR1 as SQVTM and CDR2 as ANQGSEA. This CDR3 is 14 amino acids long. The CDR3 nucleotides read TGCAGCGTATTTGGATCACAGGCGTCCTATGGCTACACCTTC. Translating it yields CSVFGSQASYGYTF.

V is TRBV6-1 and J is TRBJ2-7, with 10 bases that match TRBD2. The CDR3 spans 17 residues. V shed 1 base and J 2 bases; nucleotides not matched to a gene: 8. Germline V gives CDR1 MNHNS, CDR2 SASEGT. CDR3 residues: CASSEGVAGGLTYEQYF. The CDR3 DNA follows: TGTGCCAGCAGTGAAGGGGTAGCGGGGGGCCTCACCTACGAGCAGTACTTC.

The CDR3: CATGGGGNQPQHF. DNA for the CDR3: TGTGCCACAGGGGGTGGTGGCAATCAGCCCCAGCATTTT. The rearrangement links TRBV2 to TRBJ1-5; 7 nucleotides agree with TRBD1. The V and J ends lost 10 bases and 2 bases, in that order; junction bases with no gene match: 5. Germline V CDR1 and CDR2: SNHLY, FYNNEI. CDR3 length equals 13 residues.

The chain uses TRBV2 and TRBJ1-5; D is perhaps TRBD1 (6 bases). V lost 7 bases and J 3 bases, leaving 22 bases between the germline ends. The CDR3 consists of 17 residues. Germline V gene data show CDR1 as SNHLY and CDR2 as FYNNEI. The CDR3 DNA reads TGTGCCAGCAATAGGATAAGATGGGACAATGACAATCAGCCCCAGCATTTT. This gives the protein CASNRIRWDNDNQPQHF.

J is TRBJ1-3 and V is TRBV5-1; TRBD1 might be the D (6 bases). In germline, CDR1 is SGHRS, CDR2 YFSETQ. V gave up 4 bases and J gave up 9 bases, with 14 bases separating them. CDR3 length: 13 amino acids. The CDR3 DNA sequence: TGCGCCAGCAGCCAAGACAGGCTTCGCACCATATATTTT. Its translation: CASSQDRLRTIYF.

The genes are TRBV28 and TRBJ2-1; tentatively, D is TRBD2 (5 bases). CDR1 and CDR2 from the germline V gene are MDHEN and SYDVKM. The length of the CDR3 is 10 residues. With 7 bases removed from V and 14 bases from J, the gap between germline ends came to 12 bases. In nucleotides, the CDR3 is TGTGCCAGCATCGGGGATCGGGAGTTCTTC. This sequence encodes CASIGDREFF.

This chain joins TRBV7-8 and TRBJ2-3, with D possibly matching TRBD1 (7 bases). The V and J ends lost 5 bases and 6 bases respectively, with 15 bases between them. The germline CDR1 and CDR2 sequences are SGHVS and FQNEAQ. The CDR3 loop spans 14 amino acids. As DNA, the CDR3 is TGTGCCAGCAGCCACCAGGGGGGCTCCGATACGCAGTATTTT. It codes for CASSHQGGSDTQYF.

The V and J genes are TRBV7-9 and TRBJ2-6; TRBD1 agrees at 7 bases. Germline CDR1 is SEHNR and CDR2 is FQNEAQ (reference sequence). The CDR3 has 16 residues. J gave up 4 bases and V 4 bases, and 7 bases lay outside the gene matches. The CDR3 spells CASSSMTGTGANVLTF. The CDR3 DNA sequence: TGTGCCAGCAGCTCAATGACAGGGACCGGGGCCAACGTCCTGACTTTC.

The J gene is TRBJ2-5, the V gene TRBV5-1, with 8 bases fitting TRBD2. With 1 base clipped from V and 1 base from J, the junction kept 9 bases outside the gene matches. The CDR3 is made up of 17 amino acids. CDR1 is SGHRS and CDR2 is YFSETQ in the germline V gene. The DNA for the CDR3 is TGCGCCAGCAGCTTGCGGGGCGACGGGGGGGCCCAAGAGACCCAGTACTTC. Translated, it gives CASSLRGDGGAQETQYF.

A note on this clone: Different DNA sequences within this sample yield the same CDR3. The CDR3 region has the DNA TGTGCCAGCAGCGTAGAACAGGGGAATGAGCAGTTCTTC. Protein: CASSVEQGNEQFF. V is TRBV9 and J is TRBJ2-1; 7 bases are shared with TRBD1. V shed 0 bases, J shed 7 bases, and the junction held 1 base outside the gene matches. The CDR3 length is 13 residues. Germline V lookup: CDR1 SGDLS, CDR2 YYNGEE.

The chain carries TRBV15 and TRBJ1-3; D unclear. The CDR3 extends over 12 amino acids. Trimming cost V 3 bases and J 3 bases, with 3 bases left between them. Germline CDR1 LNHNV, CDR2 YYDKDF (reference sequence). CDR3 nucleotide sequence: TGTGCCACCAGCAGCAATGGAAACACCATATATTTT. Translating gives CATSSNGNTIYF.

The chain combines TRBV2 with TRBJ2-3, with a tentative D call TRBD2 (5 bases). Trimming removed 6 bases from V and 2 bases from J, with 15 bases in between. This CDR3 contains 15 residues. Looked up from germline, CDR1 is SNHLY and CDR2 is FYNNEI. The CDR3: CASSADGEITDTQYF. CDR3 in DNA: TGTGCCAGCAGCGCGGACGGGGAGATCACAGATACGCAGTATTTT. The whole variable domain, remainder taken from reference TRBV2 and TRBJ2-3, is EPEVTQTPSHQVTQMGQEVILRCVPISNHLYFYWYRQILGQKVEFLVSFYNNEISEKSEIFDDQFSVERPDGSNFTLKIRSTKLEDSAMYFCASSADGEITDTQYFGPGTRLTVL.

This clone was found a few times. The gene calls are TRBV5-8 and TRBJ2-3, with a tentative D call TRBD1 (6 bases). The CDR3 is made up of 16 amino acids. Trimming removed 1 base from V and 1 base from J, with 13 bases in between. CDR1 is SGHTS and CDR2 is YDEGEE in the germline V gene. CDR3 in DNA: TGTGCCAGCAGCTTGAGGTCGGGACACCGCACAGATACGCAGTATTTT. This translates into CASSLRSGHRTDTQYF.

This clone has just one count. The chain couples TRBV7-2 to TRBJ2-1, with 12 bases matching TRBD2. V lost 4 bases, J lost 6 bases, and 10 bases stayed unmatched. CDR3 length: 17 residues. Germline V lookup: CDR1 SGHTA, CDR2 FQGNSA. The CDR3 protein is CASSSLGLAGRSNEQFF. CDR3 bases: TGTGCCAGCAGCTCACTAGGACTAGCGGGGCGCTCCAATGAGCAGTTCTTC.

The chain employs TRBV24-1 and TRBJ2-3; TRBD1 matches 12 bases. There are 18 residues in the CDR3. Germline trimming cut 5 bases from V and 3 bases from J; bases unmatched to any gene: 11. Germline V lookup: CDR1 KGHDR, CDR2 SFDVKD. CDR3 DNA: TGTGCCACCAGTGGTCCACTAGGGACAGGGGGCCAGACAGATACGCAGTATTTT. This translates into CATSGPLGTGGQTDTQYF.

The rearrangement uses TRBV18 and TRBJ1-2, with D maybe TRBD1 (6 bases). Germline V gene data show CDR1 as KGHSH and CDR2 as LQKENI. V shed 2 bases and J shed 6 bases, with 13 bases lying between them. There are 14 residues in the CDR3. Written as DNA, the CDR3 is TGTGCCAGCTCACCAGGGGGCATATTGAATGGCTACACCTTC. Translation: CASSPGGILNGYTF.

The chain joins TRBV7-8 to TRBJ1-1; D remains unclear. The germline gives CDR1 SGHVS, CDR2 FQNEAQ. The CDR3 is 15 residues long. Trimming stripped 2 bases from V and 1 base from J, with 11 bases between. As DNA, the CDR3 is TGTGCCAGCAGCTTATTTGAGAATTCGAACACTGAAGCTTTCTTT. As protein: CASSLFENSNTEAFF.

There are a few counts of this clone. The chain has TRBV11-2 and TRBJ2-7; the match to TRBD2 covers 10 bases. CDR3 length equals 17 residues. Looked up from germline, CDR1 is SGHAT and CDR2 is FQNNGV. Trimming cost V 1 base and J 2 bases; bases outside gene matches: 8. CDR3 sequence reads: CASSLGFERGGPYEQYF. In DNA, the CDR3 is TGTGCCAGCAGCTTAGGTTTCGAGCGGGGGGGACCCTACGAGCAGTACTTC.

This chain joins TRBV19 and TRBJ2-3; TRBD2 agrees at 8 bases. V shed 2 bases and J 4 bases; nucleotides not matched to a gene: 5. CDR1 and CDR2 from the germline V gene are LNHDA and SQIVND (reference sequence). CDR3 length: 15 amino acids. The CDR3 DNA reads TGTGCCAGTAGTATACAGAAGCGGGGGCCAGATACGCAGTATTTT. Translating gives CASSIQKRGPDTQYF.

V gene TRBV6-5 combines with J gene TRBJ1-1; no reliable D call. Germline CDR1 MNHEY, CDR2 SVGAGI. The CDR3 sequence is 14 residues long. Trimming removed 0 bases from V and 5 bases from J, with 10 bases in between. CDR3 loop: CASSYSRVRTEAFF. CDR3 in DNA: TGTGCCAGCAGTTACTCGAGGGTTAGGACTGAAGCTTTCTTT.